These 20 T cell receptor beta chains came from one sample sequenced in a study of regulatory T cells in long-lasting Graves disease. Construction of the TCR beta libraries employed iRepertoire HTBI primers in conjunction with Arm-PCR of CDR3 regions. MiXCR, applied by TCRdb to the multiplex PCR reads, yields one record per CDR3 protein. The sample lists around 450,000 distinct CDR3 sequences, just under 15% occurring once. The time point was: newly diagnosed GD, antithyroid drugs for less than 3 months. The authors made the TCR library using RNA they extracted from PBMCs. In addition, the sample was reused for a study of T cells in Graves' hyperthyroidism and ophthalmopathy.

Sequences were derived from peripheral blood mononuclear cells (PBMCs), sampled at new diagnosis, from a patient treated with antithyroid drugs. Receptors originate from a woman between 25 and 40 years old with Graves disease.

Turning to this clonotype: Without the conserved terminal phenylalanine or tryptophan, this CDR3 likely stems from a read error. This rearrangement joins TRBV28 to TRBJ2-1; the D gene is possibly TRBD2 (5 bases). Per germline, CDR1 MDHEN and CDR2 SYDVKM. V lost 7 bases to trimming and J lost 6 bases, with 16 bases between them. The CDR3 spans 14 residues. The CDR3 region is CASTLKIATNEQFL. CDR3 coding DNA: TGTGCCAGCACCCTCAAAATAGCGACCAATGAGCAGTTCCTC.

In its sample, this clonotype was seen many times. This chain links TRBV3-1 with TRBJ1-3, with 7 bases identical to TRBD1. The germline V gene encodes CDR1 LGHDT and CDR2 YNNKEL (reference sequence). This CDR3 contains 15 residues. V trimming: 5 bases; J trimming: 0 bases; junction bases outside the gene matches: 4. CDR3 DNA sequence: TGTGCCAGCAGCTCGACAGGGAACTCTGGAAACACCATATATTTT. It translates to CASSSTGNSGNTIYF.

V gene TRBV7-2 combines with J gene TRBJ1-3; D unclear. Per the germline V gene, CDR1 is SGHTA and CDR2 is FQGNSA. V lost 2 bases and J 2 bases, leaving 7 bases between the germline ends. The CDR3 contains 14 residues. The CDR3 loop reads CASSLWSPGNTIYF. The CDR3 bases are TGTGCCAGCAGCTTATGGTCCCCTGGAAACACCATATATTTT.

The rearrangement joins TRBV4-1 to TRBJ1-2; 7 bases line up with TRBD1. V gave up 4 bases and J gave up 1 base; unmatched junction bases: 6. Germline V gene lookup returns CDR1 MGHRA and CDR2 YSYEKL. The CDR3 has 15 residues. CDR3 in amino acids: CASSPGQLFNYGYTF. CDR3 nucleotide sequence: TGCGCCAGCAGCCCGGGACAGCTTTTTAACTATGGCTACACCTTC.

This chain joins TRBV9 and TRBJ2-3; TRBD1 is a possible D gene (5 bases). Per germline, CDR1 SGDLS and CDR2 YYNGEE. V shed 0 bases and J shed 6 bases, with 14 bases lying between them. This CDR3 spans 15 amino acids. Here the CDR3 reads CASSVGQPGWDTQYF. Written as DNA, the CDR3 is TGTGCCAGCAGCGTAGGACAGCCAGGGTGGGATACGCAGTATTTT.

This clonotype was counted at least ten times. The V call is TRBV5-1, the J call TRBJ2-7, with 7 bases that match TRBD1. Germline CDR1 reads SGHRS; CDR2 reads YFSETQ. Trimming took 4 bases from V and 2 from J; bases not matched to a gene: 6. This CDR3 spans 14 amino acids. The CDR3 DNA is TGCGCCAGCAGCCTGGGACAGTCAACCTACGAGCAGTACTTC. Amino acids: CASSLGQSTYEQYF.

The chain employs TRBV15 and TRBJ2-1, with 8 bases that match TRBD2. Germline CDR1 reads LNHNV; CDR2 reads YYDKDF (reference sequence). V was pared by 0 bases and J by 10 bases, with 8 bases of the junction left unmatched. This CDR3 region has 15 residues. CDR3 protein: CATSRDREGGDEQFF. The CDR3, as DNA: TGTGCCACCAGCAGAGATCGGGAGGGGGGGGACGAGCAGTTCTTC. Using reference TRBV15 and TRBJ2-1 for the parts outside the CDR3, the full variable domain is DAMVIQNPRYQVTQFGKPVTLSCSQTLNHNVMYWYQQKSSQAPKLLFHYYDKDFNNEADTPDNFQSRRPNTSFCFLDIRSPGLGDTAMYLCATSRDREGGDEQFFGPGTRLTVL.

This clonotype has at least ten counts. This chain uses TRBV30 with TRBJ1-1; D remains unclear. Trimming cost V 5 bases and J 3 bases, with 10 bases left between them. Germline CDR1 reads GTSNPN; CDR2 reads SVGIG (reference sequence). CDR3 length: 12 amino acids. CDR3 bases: TGTGCCTGGGATCGGGAAGACACTGAAGCTTTCTTT. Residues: CAWDREDTEAFF.

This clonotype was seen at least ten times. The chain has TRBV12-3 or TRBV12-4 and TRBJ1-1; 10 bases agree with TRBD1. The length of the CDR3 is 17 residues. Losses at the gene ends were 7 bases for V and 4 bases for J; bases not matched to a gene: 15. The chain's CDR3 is CASTPRQGAFRGTEAFF. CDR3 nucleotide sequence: TGTGCCAGCACACCCCGACAGGGGGCCTTTAGAGGCACTGAAGCTTTCTTT.

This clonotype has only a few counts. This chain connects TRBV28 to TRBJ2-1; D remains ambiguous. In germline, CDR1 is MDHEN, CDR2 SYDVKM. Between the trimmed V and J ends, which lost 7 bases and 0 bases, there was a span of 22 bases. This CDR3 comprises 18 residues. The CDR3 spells CASNGPAGATSSYNEQFF. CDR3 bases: TGTGCCAGCAATGGACCCGCAGGAGCTACAAGCTCCTACAATGAGCAGTTCTTC.

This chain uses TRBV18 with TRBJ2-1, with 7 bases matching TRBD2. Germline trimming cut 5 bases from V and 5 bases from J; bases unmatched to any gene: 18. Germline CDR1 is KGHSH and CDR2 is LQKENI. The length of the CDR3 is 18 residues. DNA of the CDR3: TGTGCCAGCTCAAGGTTGTTGGGACTATCATATCCCCACAATGAGCAGTTCTTC. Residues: CASSRLLGLSYPHNEQFF.

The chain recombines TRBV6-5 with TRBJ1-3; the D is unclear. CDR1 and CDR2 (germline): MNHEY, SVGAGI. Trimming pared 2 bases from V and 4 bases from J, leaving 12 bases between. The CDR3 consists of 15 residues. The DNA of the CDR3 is TGTGCCAGCAGTTACCTCCCTAGGAACGGAAACACCATATATTTT. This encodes CASSYLPRNGNTIYF.

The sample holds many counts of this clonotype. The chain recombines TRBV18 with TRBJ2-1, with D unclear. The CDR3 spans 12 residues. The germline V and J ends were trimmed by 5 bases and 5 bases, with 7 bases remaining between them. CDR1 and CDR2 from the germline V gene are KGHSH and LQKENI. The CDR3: CASSRTDNEQFF. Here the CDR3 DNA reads TGTGCCAGCTCAAGGACGGACAATGAGCAGTTCTTC.

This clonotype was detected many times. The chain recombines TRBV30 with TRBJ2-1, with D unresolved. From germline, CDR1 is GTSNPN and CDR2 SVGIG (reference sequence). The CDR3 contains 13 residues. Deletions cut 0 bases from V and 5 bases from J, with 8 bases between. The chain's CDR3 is CAWSVGFHNEQFF. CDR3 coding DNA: TGTGCCTGGAGTGTGGGGTTTCACAATGAGCAGTTCTTC. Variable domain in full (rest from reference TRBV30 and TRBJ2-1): SQTIHQWPATLVQPVGSPLSLECTVEGTSNPNLYWYRQAAGRGLQLLFYSVGIGQISSEVPQNLSASRPQDRQFILSSKKLLLSDSGFYLCAWSVGFHNEQFFGPGTRLTVL.

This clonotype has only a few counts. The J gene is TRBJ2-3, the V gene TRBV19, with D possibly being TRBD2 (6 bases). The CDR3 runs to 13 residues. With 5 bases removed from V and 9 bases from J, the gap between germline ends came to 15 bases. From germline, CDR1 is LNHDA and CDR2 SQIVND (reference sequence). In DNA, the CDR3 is TGTGCCAGTAGTTCTTCGAGGGGAGGCACGCAGTATTTT. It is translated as CASSSSRGGTQYF. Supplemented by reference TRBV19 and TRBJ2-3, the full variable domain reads DGGITQSPKYLFRKEGQNVTLSCEQNLNHDAMYWYRQDPGQGLRLIYYSQIVNDFQKGDIAEGYSVSREKKESFPLTVTSAQKNPTAFYLCASSSSRGGTQYFGPGTRLTVL.

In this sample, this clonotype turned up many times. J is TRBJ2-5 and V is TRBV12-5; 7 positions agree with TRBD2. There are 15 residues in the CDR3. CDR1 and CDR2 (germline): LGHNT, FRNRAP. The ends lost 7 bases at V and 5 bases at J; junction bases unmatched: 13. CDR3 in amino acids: CASAPSGRVRETQYF. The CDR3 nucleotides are TGTGCTAGTGCCCCCTCAGGGAGGGTAAGGGAGACCCAGTACTTC.

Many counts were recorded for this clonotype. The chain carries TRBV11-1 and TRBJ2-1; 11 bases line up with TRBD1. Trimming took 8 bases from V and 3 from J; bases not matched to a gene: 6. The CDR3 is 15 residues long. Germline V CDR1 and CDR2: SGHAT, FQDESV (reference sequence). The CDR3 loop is CASSPGTGGYNEQFF. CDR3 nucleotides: TGTGCCAGCTCCCCCGGGACAGGGGGCTACAATGAGCAGTTCTTC.

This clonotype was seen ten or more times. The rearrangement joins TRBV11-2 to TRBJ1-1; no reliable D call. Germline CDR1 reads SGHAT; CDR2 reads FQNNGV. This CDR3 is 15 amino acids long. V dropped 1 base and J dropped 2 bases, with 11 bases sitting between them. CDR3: CASSLVEGLNTEAFF. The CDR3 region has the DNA TGTGCCAGCAGCTTAGTTGAAGGGCTAAACACTGAAGCTTTCTTT.

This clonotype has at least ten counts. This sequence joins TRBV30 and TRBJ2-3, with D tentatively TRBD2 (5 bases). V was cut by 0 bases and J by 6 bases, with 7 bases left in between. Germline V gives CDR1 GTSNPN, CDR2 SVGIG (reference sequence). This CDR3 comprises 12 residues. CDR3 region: CAWSVTIDTQYF. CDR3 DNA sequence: TGTGCCTGGAGTGTGACTATTGATACGCAGTATTTT.

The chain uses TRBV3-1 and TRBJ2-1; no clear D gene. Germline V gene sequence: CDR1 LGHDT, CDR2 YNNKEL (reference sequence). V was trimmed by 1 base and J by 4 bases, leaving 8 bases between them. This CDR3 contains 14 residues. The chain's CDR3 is CASSQGAIYNEQFF. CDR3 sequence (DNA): TGTGCCAGCAGCCAAGGTGCCATTTACAATGAGCAGTTCTTC.